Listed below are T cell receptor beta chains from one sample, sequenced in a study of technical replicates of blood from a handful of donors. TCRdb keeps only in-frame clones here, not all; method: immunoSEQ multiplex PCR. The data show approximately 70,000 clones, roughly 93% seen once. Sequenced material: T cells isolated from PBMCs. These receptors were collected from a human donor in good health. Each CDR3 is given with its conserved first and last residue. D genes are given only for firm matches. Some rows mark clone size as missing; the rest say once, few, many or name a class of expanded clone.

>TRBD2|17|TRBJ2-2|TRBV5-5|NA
TGTGCCAGCAGCGGGGGACTAGCGATAGCGAACACCGGGGAGCTGTTTTTT
CASSGGLAIANTGELFF
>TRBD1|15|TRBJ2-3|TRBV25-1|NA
TGTGCCAGCAGTGGGACAGGGGGGTCGTTTAATACGCAGTATTTT
CASSGTGGSFNTQYF
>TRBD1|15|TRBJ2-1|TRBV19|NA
TGTGCCACCAGATGGACAGGGTTGGGCTACAATGAGCAGTTCTTC
CATRWTGLGYNEQFF
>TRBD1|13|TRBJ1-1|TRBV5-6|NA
TGTGCCAGCAGCTTGGACAGGGGCACTGAAGCTTTCTTT
CASSLDRGTEAFF
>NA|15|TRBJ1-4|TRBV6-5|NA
TGTGCCAGCAGTTACCAGGCGGGGGGGGATGAAAAACTGTTTTTT
CASSYQAGGDEKLFF
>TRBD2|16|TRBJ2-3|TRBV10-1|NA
TGCGCCAGCAGTCTGACTAGCGGGATAAACGCAGATACGCAGTATTTT
CASSLTSGINADTQYF
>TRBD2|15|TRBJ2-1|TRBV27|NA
TGTGCCAGCGGGCCCCTAGCGGCACCCCAGAATGAGCAGTTCTTC
CASGPLAAPQNEQFF
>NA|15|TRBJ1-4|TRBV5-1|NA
TGCGCCAGCAGCTTGGTTGTGGCAGGAAATGAAAAACTGTTTTTT
CASSLVVAGNEKLFF
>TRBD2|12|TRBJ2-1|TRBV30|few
TGTGTGAGCGGGGCCGCCTACAATGAGCAGTTCTTC
CVSGAAYNEQFF
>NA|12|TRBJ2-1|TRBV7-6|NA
TGTGCCAGCAGGCCCTTGACTTATGAGCAGTTCTTC
CASRPLTYEQFF
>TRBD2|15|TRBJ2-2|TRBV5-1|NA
TGCGCCAGCAGCTTAGCGGGAGGAGTGACCGGGGAGCTGTTTTTT
CASSLAGGVTGELFF
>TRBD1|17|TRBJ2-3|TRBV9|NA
TGTGCCAGCAGCGTATCACAGGGGGCGATTATGACAGATACGCAGTATTTT
CASSVSQGAIMTDTQYF
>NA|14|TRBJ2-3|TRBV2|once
TGTGCCAGCATGATTGACTCCAGCACAGATACGCAGTATTTT
CASMIDSSTDTQYF
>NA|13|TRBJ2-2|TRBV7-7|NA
TGTGCTAGCAGCTATCGTTTTACCGGGGAGCTGTTTTTT
CASSYRFTGELFF
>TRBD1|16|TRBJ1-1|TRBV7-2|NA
TGTGCCAGCAGCTTCTCAGCCGGGACAGGGGACACTGAAGCTTTCTTT
CASSFSAGTGDTEAFF
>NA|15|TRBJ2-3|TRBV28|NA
TGTGCCAGCAGTTTACGCAGCGGCGTCACAGATACGCAGTATTTT
CASSLRSGVTDTQYF
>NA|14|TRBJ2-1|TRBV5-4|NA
TGTGCCAGCAGCCGCGTAATGACTGGAAATGAGCAGTTCTTC
CASSRVMTGNEQFF
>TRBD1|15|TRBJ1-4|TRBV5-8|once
TGTGCCAGCAACCAGCCGGGACAGGGGGCTGAAAAACTGTTTTTT
CASNQPGQGAEKLFF
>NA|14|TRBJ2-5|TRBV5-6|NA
TGTGCCAGCAGCTTGGCGGGGCAGGGGTGGACCCAGTACTTC
CASSLAGQGWTQYF
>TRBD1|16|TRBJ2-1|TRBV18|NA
TGTGCCAGCTCACCAGGGACAGGGTCTATCTACAATGAGCAGTTCTTC
CASSPGTGSIYNEQFF
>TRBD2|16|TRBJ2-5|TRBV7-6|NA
TGTGCCAGCAGCTATGGACTAGCGGGAGTAGCAGAGACCCAGTACTTC
CASSYGLAGVAETQYF
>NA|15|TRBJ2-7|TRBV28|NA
TGTGCCAGCAGTTTACCCCCCGGTGGGCCCTCCGAGCAGTACTTC
CASSLPPGGPSEQYF
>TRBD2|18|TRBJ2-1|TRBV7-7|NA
TGTGCCAGCAGCTGGGGTATAGCGGGAGATTACCCCTACAATGAGCAGTTCTTC
CASSWGIAGDYPYNEQFF
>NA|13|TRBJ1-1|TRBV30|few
TGTGCCTGGAGTACAGGTATGAACACTGAAGCTTTCTTT
CAWSTGMNTEAFF
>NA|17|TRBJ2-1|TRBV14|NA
TGTGCCAGCAGCCCCTGGGGATGGGGAGTCTCCTACAATGAGCAGTTCTTC
CASSPWGWGVSYNEQFF
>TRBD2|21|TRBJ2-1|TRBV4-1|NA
TGCGCCAGCAGCCGCGTATCCGGGACTAGCGGGATAGGGAGGCCCTACAATGAGCAGTTCTTC
CASSRVSGTSGIGRPYNEQFF
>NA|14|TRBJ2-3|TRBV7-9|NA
TGTGCCAGCAGCTTAACCAGGGCGATCCATACGCAGTATTTT
CASSLTRAIHTQYF